These 21 T cell receptor beta chains came from one sample sequenced in a study of beta chain features in type 1 diabetes. Broader study findings: Shortening that was moderate but significant affected the TCRB CDR3s of Type 1 diabetes patients in all four CD4+ subsets.

As every portion of the isolated RNA was reverse transcribed, the sequencing read expressed TCRB transcripts. The protocol was immunoSEQ multiplex PCR, while the TCRdb copy is restricted to in-frame clones and leaves out a portion. Of approximately 250,000 clones in the sample, roughly a quarter were seen once. Their cognate antigens are unknown. The specimen sequenced was naive CD4+ T cells from blood. The receptors originated from a woman in her 30s with type 1 diabetes.

This clone was observed a handful of times. This chain uses TRBV5-1 with TRBJ2-7; tentatively, D is TRBD1 (6 bases). V lost 4 bases, J lost 0 bases, and 11 bases lay in between. The CDR3 loop spans 14 amino acids. CDR1 SGHRS and CDR2 YFSETQ come from the germline V gene. CDR3 loop: CASSLDSHSYEQYF. DNA for the CDR3: TGCGCCAGCAGCCTGGACAGCCACTCCTACGAGCAGTACTTC.

This clone was picked up a small number of times. The rearrangement links TRBV15 to TRBJ1-4; D is uncertain. Trimming stripped 0 bases from V and 5 bases from J, with 16 bases between. CDR3 size: 17 residues. CDR1 LNHNV and CDR2 YYDKDF come from the germline V gene (reference sequence). CDR3 in amino acids: CATSRDLVGSLNEKLFF. The CDR3 DNA follows: TGTGCCACCAGCAGAGACTTGGTGGGCAGCCTAAATGAAAAACTGTTTTTT.

The chain carries TRBV5-4 and TRBJ2-5; D perhaps matches TRBD1 (6 bases). The CDR3 sequence is 13 residues long. The V gene lost 1 base and the J gene lost 4 bases, with 8 bases spanning the gap. Germline CDR1 is SGHNT and CDR2 is YYREEE (reference sequence). CDR3 DNA: TGTGCCAGCAGCTTGCGACAGGTAGAGACCCAGTACTTC. It specifies CASSLRQVETQYF.

The chain uses TRBV5-6 and TRBJ2-7; D may be TRBD1 (5 bases). Looked up from germline, CDR1 is SGHDT and CDR2 is YYEEEE. Trimming left V 4 bases short and J 0 bases short, with 8 bases between. This CDR3 spans 13 amino acids. This CDR3 is CASSPRASYEQYF. In DNA form, the CDR3 reads TGTGCCAGCAGCCCCAGGGCCTCCTACGAGCAGTACTTC. Complete variable domain (other parts from reference TRBV5-6 and TRBJ2-7): DAGVTQSPTHLIKTRGQQVTLRCSPKSGHDTVSWYQQALGQGPQFIFQYYEEEERQRGNFPDRFSGHQFPNYSSELNVNALLLGDSALYLCASSPRASYEQYFGPGTRLTVT.

This chain uses TRBV27 with TRBJ1-2; perhaps TRBD1 as D (5 bases). The CDR3 is 15 residues long. The germline CDR1 and CDR2 sequences are MNHEY and SMNVEV (reference sequence). V was clipped by 2 bases and J by 4 bases, with 14 bases between them. CDR3 region: CASSLGIGVSYGYTF. The CDR3 region has the DNA TGTGCCAGCAGTTTAGGCATAGGGGTTAGCTATGGCTACACCTTC.

The chain is built from TRBV19 and TRBJ1-2; TRBD1 matches 9 bases. CDR3 length: 12 residues. Germline lookup yields CDR1 LNHDA and CDR2 SQIVND (reference sequence). J gave up 8 bases and V 6 bases, and 4 bases lay outside the gene matches. CDR3 sequence reads: CASRTGGYGYTF. The CDR3, as DNA: TGTGCCAGTAGAACAGGGGGCTACGGCTACACCTTC.

The CDR3: CASSPRDRADGYTF. CDR3 DNA sequence: TGTGCCAGCAGCCCCCGGGACAGGGCAGATGGCTACACCTTC. V is TRBV7-9 and J is TRBJ1-2; TRBD1 matches at 9 bases. This CDR3 is 14 amino acids long. The germline CDR1 and CDR2 sequences are SEHNR and FQNEAQ (reference sequence). V dropped 5 bases and J dropped 6; count of bases not matched to a gene: 7.

This chain links TRBV30 with TRBJ2-2; 7 bases align to TRBD2. Unmatched junction bases numbered 14, after V lost 7 bases and J lost 9 bases. Germline V CDR1 and CDR2: GTSNPN, SVGIG (reference sequence). The CDR3 is made up of 14 amino acids. The CDR3 region has the DNA TGTGCCTCTCTCCGGGGGAGGGGTGTCCGGGAGCTGTTTTTT. Translated, it gives CASLRGRGVRELFF.

This chain joins TRBV7-6 and TRBJ1-2; no firm D call. Trimming stripped 5 bases from V and 0 bases from J, with 7 bases between. Germline CDR1 is SGHVS and CDR2 is FNYEAQ. CDR3 length: 13 amino acids. Written as DNA, the CDR3 is TGTGCCAGCAGCCCAATTTCTAACTATGGCTACACCTTC. Protein product: CASSPISNYGYTF.

The chain has TRBV5-4 and TRBJ1-1, with D possibly matching TRBD1 (6 bases). Germline V gives CDR1 SGHNT, CDR2 YYREEE (reference sequence). The CDR3 sequence is 15 residues long. Trimming left V 3 bases short and J 4 bases short, with 16 bases between. In DNA, the CDR3 is TGTGCCAGCAGCTCACCTCAGGGGAGTGGCACTGAAGCTTTCTTT. Translating gives CASSSPQGSGTEAFF.

This clone was seen a handful of times. V and J are TRBV7-9 and TRBJ2-1, with D possibly matching TRBD2 (6 bases). In germline, CDR1 is SEHNR, CDR2 FQNEAQ (reference sequence). V lost 9 bases, J lost 6 bases, and 15 bases lay in between. This CDR3 has 13 amino acids. As DNA, the CDR3 is TGTGCCAGAGCTCCAAGTAGCGGCAATGAGCAGTTCTTC. Translating it yields CARAPSSGNEQFF.

Only a few counts were recorded for this clone. The genes are TRBV2 and TRBJ2-7; TRBD1 is a possible D gene (6 bases). The germline V gene encodes CDR1 SNHLY and CDR2 FYNNEI. The CDR3 length is 17 residues. The ends were cut back, 4 bases at V and 4 bases at J, with 23 bases in the middle. The CDR3 region is CASSVASPGQGAYEQYF. The CDR3 DNA sequence: TGTGCCAGCAGTGTGGCTTCTCCGGGACAAGGTGCGTACGAGCAGTACTTC.

In this sample, this clone turned up a few times. This chain joins TRBV2 and TRBJ1-1; D unresolved. V lost 4 bases and J 1 base, leaving 7 bases between the germline ends. Germline-derived CDR1 and CDR2 are SNHLY and FYNNEI. CDR3 length equals 13 residues. CDR3 bases: TGTGCCAGCAGTGTTGGCGGGAACACTGAAGCTTTCTTT. It yields the protein CASSVGGNTEAFF. The full variable domain, in which reference TRBV2 and TRBJ1-1 provide the parts outside the CDR3, is EPEVTQTPSHQVTQMGQEVILRCVPISNHLYFYWYRQILGQKVEFLVSFYNNEISEKSEIFDDQFSVERPDGSNFTLKIRSTKLEDSAMYFCASSVGGNTEAFFGQGTRLTVV.

Remarks on this clone: Mismatch with germline at one junction end may stem from a read error. The V and J genes are TRBV9 and TRBJ1-1, with 7 bases identical to TRBD1. CDR1 is SGDLS, CDR2 YYNGEE, per germline. This CDR3 is built from 14 residues. The CDR3 region is CASNRQGVNSEAFF. In DNA form, the CDR3 reads TGTGCCAGCAACAGACAGGGAGTGAACTCTGAAGCTTTCTTT.

This clone has only a few counts. The gene calls are TRBV18 and TRBJ2-1, with D tentatively TRBD2 (5 bases). The germline V gene encodes CDR1 KGHSH and CDR2 LQKENI. CDR3 length equals 13 residues. V lost 3 bases to trimming and J lost 6 bases, with 9 bases between them. CDR3 nucleotides: TGTGCCAGCTCACCCGGGGAGCCCAATGAGCAGTTCTTC. It encodes CASSPGEPNEQFF.

For the CDR3, the DNA is TGCGCCAGCAGCTTGGGTGACAGGGGGTATGTGAATGAGCAGTTCTTC. Translating gives CASSLGDRGYVNEQFF. The V and J genes are TRBV5-1 and TRBJ2-1, with 9 bases lining up with TRBD1. Germline CDR1 reads SGHRS; CDR2 reads YFSETQ. The V segment lost 0 bases and the J segment 7 bases; nucleotides outside the gene matches: 8. This CDR3 spans 16 amino acids. The variable domain in full, completed from reference TRBV5-1 and TRBJ2-1, reads KAGVTQTPRYLIKTRGQQVTLSCSPISGHRSVSWYQQTPGQGLQFLFEYFSETQRNKGNFPGRFSGRQFSNSRSEMNVSTLELGDSALYLCASSLGDRGYVNEQFFGPGTRLTVL.

The rearrangement joins TRBV5-1 to TRBJ1-1; 12 nucleotides align to TRBD1. The germline gives CDR1 SGHRS, CDR2 YFSETQ. This CDR3 has 14 residues. V gave up 4 bases and J gave up 4 bases; unmatched junction bases: 2. CDR3 bases: TGCGCCAGCAGCCGGGGACAGGGGGCCACTGAAGCTTTCTTT. This gives the protein CASSRGQGATEAFF.

This clone was seen only a few times. J is TRBJ2-4 and V is TRBV16; 7 positions match TRBD2. This CDR3 is built from 16 residues. The ends lost 0 bases at V and 0 bases at J; junction bases unmatched: 2. Germline V CDR1 and CDR2: KGHSY, FQNENV. The CDR3 DNA follows: TGTGCCAGCAGCCAATCGTTAGCGGGAGCCAAAAACATTCAGTACTTC. This sequence encodes CASSQSLAGAKNIQYF.

The V gene is TRBV9, the J gene TRBJ2-2; TRBD1 matches 7 bases. The CDR3 spans 16 residues. Germline V CDR1 and CDR2: SGDLS, YYNGEE. J gave up 4 bases and V 0 bases, and 6 bases lay outside the gene matches. The chain's CDR3 is CASSVGGRGSTGELFF. For the CDR3, the DNA is TGTGCCAGCAGCGTAGGCGGCAGGGGGTCCACCGGGGAGCTGTTTTTT.

This clone was seen only a few times. Other nucleotide sequences in the sample specify the same CDR3. The chain has TRBV5-6 and TRBJ2-6; TRBD1 aligns across 7 bases. This CDR3 contains 17 residues. Losses at the gene ends were 0 bases for V and 0 bases for J; bases not matched to a gene: 3. Looked up from germline, CDR1 is SGHDT and CDR2 is YYEEEE. The CDR3 coding sequence is TGTGCCAGCAGCTTGGTCGACAGGGACTCTGGGGCCAACGTCCTGACTTTC. Translation: CASSLVDRDSGANVLTF.

The chain is built from TRBV5-4 and TRBJ2-7; D may be TRBD2 (6 bases). Trimming left V 2 bases short and J 2 bases short, with 20 bases between. Germline loops: CDR1 SGHNT, CDR2 YYREEE (reference sequence). The CDR3 extends over 17 amino acids. Here the CDR3 reads CASSFPPTGSGAYEQYF. CDR3 DNA: TGTGCCAGCAGCTTCCCTCCCACCGGGAGCGGAGCCTACGAGCAGTACTTC. Full variable domain (missing parts from reference TRBV5-4 and TRBJ2-7): ETGVTQSPTHLIKTRGQQVTLRCSSQSGHNTVSWYQQALGQGPQFIFQYYREEENGRGNFPPRFSGLQFPNYSSELNVNALELDDSALYLCASSFPPTGSGAYEQYFGPGTRLTVT.